A single sample is the source of the 2 T cell receptor beta chains below, sequenced in a study of cytomegalovirus exposure and HLA in healthy donors. TCRdb's table, derived via immunoSEQ multiplex PCR, lists solely in-frame clones and lacks some. The sample lists approximately 97,000 clones; approximately 95% were seen once. Source material: PBMCs. These receptors were obtained from a woman aged 30 to 39 in good health and CMV-seropositive.

This clone was recorded only once. The rearrangement joins TRBV30 to TRBJ2-7; D ambiguous. Trimming left V 0 bases short and J 3 bases short, with 6 bases between. The CDR3 is made up of 12 amino acids. Germline CDR1 reads GTSNPN; CDR2 reads SVGIG (reference sequence). The CDR3 loop reads CAWSVASYEQYF. Written as DNA, the CDR3 is TGTGCCTGGAGTGTGGCTAGCTACGAGCAGTACTTC. Combining the CDR3 with reference TRBV30 and TRBJ2-7 gives the whole variable domain SQTIHQWPATLVQPVGSPLSLECTVEGTSNPNLYWYRQAAGRGLQLLFYSVGIGQISSEVPQNLSASRPQDRQFILSSKKLLLSDSGFYLCAWSVASYEQYFGPGTRLTVT.

The rearrangement joins TRBV27 to TRBJ2-6; no clear D gene. The CDR3 contains 15 residues. Trimming took off 0 bases at V and 0 bases at J, with 3 bases between the two ends. Germline CDR1 MNHEY, CDR2 SMNVEV (reference sequence). DNA of the CDR3: TGTGCCAGCAGTTTATCGCGCTCTGGGGCCAACGTCCTGACTTTC. Amino acid sequence: CASSLSRSGANVLTF.